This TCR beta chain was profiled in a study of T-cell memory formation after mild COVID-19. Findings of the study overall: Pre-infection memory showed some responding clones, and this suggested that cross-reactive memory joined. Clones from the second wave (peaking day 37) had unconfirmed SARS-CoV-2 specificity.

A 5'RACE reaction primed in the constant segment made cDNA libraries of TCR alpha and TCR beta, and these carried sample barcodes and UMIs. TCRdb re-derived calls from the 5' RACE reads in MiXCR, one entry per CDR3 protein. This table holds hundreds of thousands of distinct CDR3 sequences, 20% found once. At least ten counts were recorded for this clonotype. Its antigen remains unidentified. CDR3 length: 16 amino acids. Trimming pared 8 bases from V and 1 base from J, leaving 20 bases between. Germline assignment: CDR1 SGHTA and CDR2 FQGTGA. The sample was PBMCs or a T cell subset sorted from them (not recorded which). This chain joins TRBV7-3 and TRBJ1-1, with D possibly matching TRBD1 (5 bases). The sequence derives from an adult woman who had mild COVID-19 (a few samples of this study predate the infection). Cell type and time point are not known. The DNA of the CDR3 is TGTGCCAGCTCAGGGATGAGAATACGTTGGAACACTGAAGCTTTCTTT. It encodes CASSGMRIRWNTEAFF.